This TCR beta chain originates from a study of T cell responses to AZD1222 COVID-19 vaccine. This CDR3 has 16 residues. Per germline, CDR1 SNHLY and CDR2 FYNNEI. V lost 7 bases and J lost 0, with 17 bases in between. Here immunoSEQ multiplex PCR was the method, and the copy in TCRdb shows in-frame clones only, minus some. The sample lists 150,000 or so clones; 94% were seen once. Sequenced material: peripheral blood, taken on day 0 of AZD1222 vaccination. This chain joins TRBV2 and TRBJ2-3; D may be TRBD2 (6 bases). This receptor was taken from an adult in good health. The DNA for the CDR3 is TGTGCCAGCAACCTGGGCGCGGGGTCTAGCACAGATACGCAGTATTTT. It translates to CASNLGAGSSTDTQYF.